This T cell receptor (beta chain) comes out of a study of T cell responses to AZD1222 COVID-19 vaccine. Whole-study context: Some second doses came at about 4 weeks and others at about 12 weeks; these were pooled. General study results and limits: Repertoire sampling occurred only after the peak T cell response. Females outnumbered males among donors, who were mostly white British; clonal diversity was possibly underestimated. Receipt of two AZD1222 doses was followed by a rise in Spike-specific TCR breadth and depth.

As for this clone: Its antigen is as yet unknown.

This CDR3 has 15 amino acids. Germline values: CDR1 MDHEN, CDR2 SYDVKM. Trimming took 5 bases from V and 0 from J, leaving 14 bases between them. Sequenced by immunoSEQ multiplex PCR; TCRdb stores in-frame clones only, minus some. Among about 110,000 clones listed, around 92% were seen once. The rearrangement joins TRBV28 to TRBJ2-7; D might be TRBD2 (5 bases). The clonotype comes from an adult in good health. This sample comprised peripheral blood, obtained on day 0 of AZD1222 vaccination. As DNA, the CDR3 is TGTGCCAGCAGTCGTTTAGATGGGAGCTCCTACGAGCAGTACTTC. Translating it yields CASSRLDGSSYEQYF.